This TCR beta chain was found in a study of shared clonotypes between healthy human individuals. V was pared by 0 bases and J by 5 bases, with 11 bases between. In germline, CDR1 is PRHDT, CDR2 FYEKMQ (reference sequence). CDR3 length: 14 residues. Sequenced by immunoSEQ multiplex PCR; TCRdb stores in-frame clones only, minus some. The table records approximately 640,000 clones, roughly 88% of them present only once. The source is a man aged 18 to 29 in good health. Some clones in this sample may be carry-over from other donors' samples. The specimen sequenced was memory CD8+ T cells from PBMCs. The subset denotes: CD45RO+ cells pooled with CCR7-negative TemRA cells. V usage is TRBV13 and J usage is TRBJ2-7; D is possibly TRBD1 (7 bases). In nucleotides, the CDR3 is TGTGCCAGCAGCTTAGGCAGGGGGGTCGACGAGCAGTACTTC. It encodes CASSLGRGVDEQYF.